The 20 T cell receptor beta chains given below trace back to one sample, sequenced in a study of neurological immune-mediated disorders. Each CDR3 protein is one row after TCRdb ran MiXCR on the 5' RACE reads. The data hold 47,000 or so distinct CDR3 sequences, with 10% observed a single time. The time point is: longitudinal time-point 1 (baseline). The material sequenced was PBMCs. Receptors were obtained from a woman aged 40 to 50 in good health.

This clonotype was seen ten or more times. The chain is built from TRBV15 and TRBJ2-2; possible D gene TRBD2, 5 bases. V lost 0 bases, J lost 3 bases, and 17 bases lay in between. CDR1 is LNHNV, CDR2 YYDKDF, per germline (reference sequence). The CDR3 is 18 amino acids. The CDR3 sequence is CATSRESIASTHTGELFF. In nucleotides, the CDR3 is TGTGCCACCAGCAGAGAAAGCATAGCGTCGACCCACACCGGGGAGCTGTTTTTT.

To note about this clonotype: A single base separates this from a much larger clone, so it may be a read error. The gene calls are TRBV30 and TRBJ2-7; D may be TRBD1 (6 bases). The ends were cut back, 1 base at V and 6 bases at J, with 16 bases in the middle. CDR1 is GTSNPN, CDR2 SVGIG, per germline (reference sequence). The CDR3 spans 14 residues. CDR3 DNA sequence: TGTGCCTGGAGTGGGCTAGAGGGGGTGGGCGAGCAGTACTTC. Protein: CAWSGLEGVGEQYF.

This clonotype was observed at least ten times. J is TRBJ2-7 and V is TRBV14; D is uncertain. V was clipped by 0 bases and J by 3 bases, with 24 bases between them. The germline V gene has CDR1 SGHDN and CDR2 FVKESK. CDR3 length equals 19 residues. DNA of the CDR3: TGTGCCAGCAGCCAAGAAAACTCCGACCCCCGAGTTTTTATCTACGAGCAGTACTTC. Protein product: CASSQENSDPRVFIYEQYF.

As to this clonotype: Germline is not matched at one junction end, which may reflect a read error. The rearrangement links TRBV9 to TRBJ2-7; 9 bases are shared with TRBD1. Per the germline V gene, CDR1 is SGDLS and CDR2 is YYNGEE. This CDR3 spans 15 amino acids. CDR3 loop: CASSVLDRGSYDQYF. CDR3 DNA sequence: TGTGCCAGCAGCGTATTGGACAGGGGCTCCTACGATCAGTACTTC.

This clonotype was counted ten times or more. At one of its ends the junction is not consistent with the germline gene, which may arise from a read error. This chain connects TRBV18 to TRBJ2-7, with TRBD1 identical over 9 bases. Germline V gene data show CDR1 as KGHSH and CDR2 as LQKENI. The CDR3 runs to 15 residues. CDR3 protein: CASSAPGQGRYEQYF. DNA of the CDR3: TGTGCCAGCTCAGCACCGGGACAGGGTCGCTACGAGCAGTACTTC.

The table lists this clonotype with many counts. V is TRBV7-8 and J is TRBJ2-7; D is undetermined. The V gene's germline CDR1 is SGHVS and CDR2 FQNEAQ. The CDR3 sequence is 14 residues long. The ends were cut back, 3 bases at V and 4 bases at J, with 13 bases in the middle. The CDR3: CASSFRRIAYEQYF. As DNA, the CDR3 is TGTGCCAGCAGCTTCCGCCGGATAGCTTACGAGCAGTACTTC.

This clonotype was seen at least ten times. The gene calls are TRBV20-1 and TRBJ2-3; D uncertain. CDR3 length: 12 amino acids. Trimming removed 2 bases at V and 2 bases at J, with 5 bases between. CDR1 and CDR2 (germline): DFQATT, SNEGSKA (reference sequence). The CDR3 nucleotides read TGCAGTGCTAGACAGATCACAGATACGCAGTATTTT. It yields the protein CSARQITDTQYF.

This clonotype has a count of ten or more. This chain connects TRBV6-2 or TRBV6-3 to TRBJ1-2; D call uncertain. CDR1 MNHEY and CDR2 SVGEGT come from the germline V gene. Trimming removed 4 bases at V and 8 bases at J, with 14 bases between. The CDR3 consists of 13 residues. CDR3 protein: CASSSSRVGGYTF. The CDR3, as DNA: TGTGCCAGCAGTTCCTCTAGGGTTGGGGGCTACACCTTC.

The chain recombines TRBV9 with TRBJ2-7; weak D call: TRBD2 (5 bases). The V and J ends lost 3 bases and 5 bases respectively, with 18 bases between them. The CDR3 has 15 residues. CDR1 is SGDLS and CDR2 is YYNGEE in the germline V gene. The CDR3 DNA reads TGTGCCAGCAGCGGAGGGCCGGGCCAGTCTCACGAGCAGTACTTC. Amino acid sequence: CASSGGPGQSHEQYF. Complete variable domain (other parts from reference TRBV9 and TRBJ2-7): DSGVTQTPKHLITATGQRVTLRCSPRSGDLSVYWYQQSLDQGLQFLIQYYNGEERAKGNILERFSAQQFPDLHSELNLSSLELGDSALYFCASSGGPGQSHEQYFGPGTRLTVT.

Many counts were recorded for this clonotype. V is TRBV5-1 and J is TRBJ2-2, with D perhaps TRBD2 (6 bases). From germline, CDR1 is SGHRS and CDR2 YFSETQ. Trimming took off 4 bases at V and 0 bases at J, with 13 bases between the two ends. The CDR3 runs 16 residues. The CDR3 loop is CASSARLGTNTGELFF. Here the CDR3 DNA reads TGCGCCAGCAGCGCCCGACTAGGGACGAACACCGGGGAGCTGTTTTTT.

This clonotype was detected ten times or more. The rearrangement joins TRBV4-3 to TRBJ2-4; D gene uncertain. Germline-derived CDR1 and CDR2 are LGHNA and YSLEER. The CDR3 contains 16 residues. V lost 0 bases and J 0 bases, leaving 9 bases between the germline ends. CDR3 coding DNA: TGCGCCAGCAGCCAAGACTACCAACTAGCCAAAAACATTCAGTACTTC. The encoded protein is CASSQDYQLAKNIQYF.

This clonotype is deemed medium-sized. The gene calls are TRBV3-1 and TRBJ1-1; D is possibly TRBD1 (6 bases). Trimming removed 4 bases from V and 4 bases from J, with 16 bases in between. Germline CDR1 and CDR2: LGHDT and YNNKEL (reference sequence). CDR3 length equals 15 residues. CDR3 DNA: TGTGCCAGCAGCCCCGCCAGGGGCCCGACCACTGAAGCTTTCTTT. Translated, it gives CASSPARGPTTEAFF.

For this clonotype: A much larger clone lies one base from this, so it may be a read error. V and J are TRBV5-1 and TRBJ1-5, with 9 positions matching TRBD1. CDR1 is SGHRS and CDR2 is YFSETQ in the germline V gene. The length of the CDR3 is 15 residues. The CDR3 sequence is CASSLGTGRNQRQHF. The CDR3 nucleotides are TGCGCCAGCAGCTTAGGGACAGGGCGCAATCAGCGCCAGCATTTT.

This clonotype has just a few counts. The genes are TRBV6-5 and TRBJ2-1, with 10 bases that match TRBD1. Trimming at V came to 0 bases and at J to 8 bases, leaving 4 bases not matched to a gene. Per the germline V gene, CDR1 is MNHEY and CDR2 is SVGAGI. The length of the CDR3 is 15 residues. This chain's CDR3 is CASSYSGTGADEQFF. CDR3 in DNA: TGTGCCAGCAGTTACTCTGGGACAGGGGCCGATGAGCAGTTCTTC.

This clonotype has a count of ten or more. This chain uses TRBV12-3 or TRBV12-4 with TRBJ1-2; 9 bases are shared with TRBD1. The CDR3 consists of 14 residues. V gave up 2 bases and J gave up 7 bases; unmatched junction bases: 5. For the CDR3, the DNA is TGTGCCAGCAGTTTATCGGGACAGGGTGCTGGCTACACCTTC. Encoded protein: CASSLSGQGAGYTF.

The count of this clonotype is one. This may stem from a read error, because a much larger clone lies one nucleotide away. The V gene is TRBV5-1, the J gene TRBJ2-1, with TRBD2 matching over 12 bases. With 1 base clipped from V and 6 bases from J, the junction kept 8 bases outside the gene matches. The CDR3 consists of 17 residues. Germline V CDR1 and CDR2: SGHRS, YFSETQ. Here the CDR3 reads CASSLWSGTSGCNEQFF. Written as DNA, the CDR3 is TGCGCCAGCAGCTTGTGGTCGGGGACTAGCGGGTGCAATGAGCAGTTCTTC.

This clonotype was recorded many times. The chain has TRBV6-2 or TRBV6-3 and TRBJ2-5; 12 nucleotides line up with TRBD2. CDR1 and CDR2 (germline): MNHEY, SVGEGT. CDR3 length: 18 residues. Germline trimming cut 6 bases from V and 2 bases from J; bases unmatched to any gene: 13. The CDR3 coding sequence is TGTGCCAGCAGCCCCCCCAGGCTAGCGGGGGGGTTTCAAGAGACCCAGTACTTC. As protein: CASSPPRLAGGFQETQYF.

Only a few counts were recorded for this clonotype. This chain uses TRBV6-2 or TRBV6-3 with TRBJ2-3; no definite D call. Between the trimmed V and J ends, which lost 0 bases and 6 bases, there was a span of 7 bases. The CDR3 spans 13 residues. CDR1 and CDR2 (germline): MNHEY, SVGEGT. The CDR3 region is CASSYSSRDTQYF. Here the CDR3 DNA reads TGTGCCAGCAGTTACTCGAGTCGGGATACGCAGTATTTT.

There are many counts of this clonotype. This rearrangement joins TRBV29-1 to TRBJ2-3; 8 nucleotides line up with TRBD2. This CDR3 comprises 14 residues. The germline CDR1 and CDR2 sequences are SQVTM and ANQGSEA. Trimming took 4 bases from V and 1 from J; bases not matched to a gene: 4. The CDR3 sequence: CSVVGTRGTDTQYF. The DNA for the CDR3 is TGCAGCGTTGTCGGGACTAGAGGCACAGATACGCAGTATTTT.

This clonotype was detected ten times or more. The rearrangement joins TRBV7-4 to TRBJ1-5; 7 positions agree with TRBD1. The V and J ends lost 5 bases and 7 bases, in that order; junction bases with no gene match: 8. The CDR3 loop spans 14 amino acids. CDR1 and CDR2 (germline): SGHVT, SQSDAQ. CDR3 coding DNA: TGTGCCAGCAGCCAAGACAGGGTAGGCCAGCCCCAGCATTTT. Translating it yields CASSQDRVGQPQHF.